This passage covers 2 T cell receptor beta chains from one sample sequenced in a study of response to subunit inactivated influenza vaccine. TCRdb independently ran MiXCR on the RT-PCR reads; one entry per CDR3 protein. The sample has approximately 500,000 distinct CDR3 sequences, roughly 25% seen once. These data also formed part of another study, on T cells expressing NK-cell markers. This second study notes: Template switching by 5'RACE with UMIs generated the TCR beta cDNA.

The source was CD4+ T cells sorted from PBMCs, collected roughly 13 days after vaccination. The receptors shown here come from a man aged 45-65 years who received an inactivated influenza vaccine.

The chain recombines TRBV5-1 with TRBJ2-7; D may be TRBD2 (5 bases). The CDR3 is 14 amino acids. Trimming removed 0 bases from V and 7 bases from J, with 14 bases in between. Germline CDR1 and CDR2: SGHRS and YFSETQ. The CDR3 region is CASSLDPSPGEQYF. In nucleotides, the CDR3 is TGCGCCAGCAGCTTGGATCCAAGCCCGGGGGAGCAGTACTTC. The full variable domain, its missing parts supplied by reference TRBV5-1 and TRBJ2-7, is KAGVTQTPRYLIKTRGQQVTLSCSPISGHRSVSWYQQTPGQGLQFLFEYFSETQRNKGNFPGRFSGRQFSNSRSEMNVSTLELGDSALYLCASSLDPSPGEQYFGPGTRLTVT.

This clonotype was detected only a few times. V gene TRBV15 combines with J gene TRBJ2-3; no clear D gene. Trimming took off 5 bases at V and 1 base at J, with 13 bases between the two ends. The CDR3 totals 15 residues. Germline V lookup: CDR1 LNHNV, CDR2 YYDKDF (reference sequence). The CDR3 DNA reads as TGTGCCACCAGCGCCAGGCAGACGGGCACAGATACGCAGTATTTT. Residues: CATSARQTGTDTQYF.